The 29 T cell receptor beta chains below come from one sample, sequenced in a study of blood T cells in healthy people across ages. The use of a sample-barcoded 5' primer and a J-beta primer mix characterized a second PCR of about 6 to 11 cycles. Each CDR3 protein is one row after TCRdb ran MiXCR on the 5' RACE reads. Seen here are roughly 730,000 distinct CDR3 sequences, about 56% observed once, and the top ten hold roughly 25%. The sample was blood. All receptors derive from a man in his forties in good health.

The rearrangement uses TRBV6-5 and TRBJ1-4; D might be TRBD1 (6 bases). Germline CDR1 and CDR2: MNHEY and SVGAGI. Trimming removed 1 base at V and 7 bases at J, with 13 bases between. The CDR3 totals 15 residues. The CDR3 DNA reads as TGTGCCAGCAGTTACTTCAGGGGAGGCAGTGAAAAACTGTTTTTT. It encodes CASSYFRGGSEKLFF.

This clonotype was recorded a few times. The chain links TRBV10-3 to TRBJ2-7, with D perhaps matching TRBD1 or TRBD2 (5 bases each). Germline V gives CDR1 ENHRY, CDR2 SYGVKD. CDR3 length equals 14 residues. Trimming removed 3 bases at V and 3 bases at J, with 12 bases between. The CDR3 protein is CAISDGASFYEQYF. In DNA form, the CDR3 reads TGTGCCATCAGTGACGGGGCCAGTTTCTACGAGCAGTACTTC.

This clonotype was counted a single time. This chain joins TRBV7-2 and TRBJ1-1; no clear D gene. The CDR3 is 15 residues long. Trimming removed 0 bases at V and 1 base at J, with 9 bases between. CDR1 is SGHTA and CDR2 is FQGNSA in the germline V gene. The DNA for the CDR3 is TGTGCCAGCAGCTTAGCGATTGCTGGGAACACTGAAGCTTTCTTT. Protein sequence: CASSLAIAGNTEAFF.

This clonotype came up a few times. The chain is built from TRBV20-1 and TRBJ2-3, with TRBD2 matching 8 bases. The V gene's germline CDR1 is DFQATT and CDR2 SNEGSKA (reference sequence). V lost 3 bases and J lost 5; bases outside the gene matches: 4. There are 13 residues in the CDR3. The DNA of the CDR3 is TGCAGTGCTAGCTTCCTAGCGGGAGATACGCAGTATTTT. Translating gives CSASFLAGDTQYF.

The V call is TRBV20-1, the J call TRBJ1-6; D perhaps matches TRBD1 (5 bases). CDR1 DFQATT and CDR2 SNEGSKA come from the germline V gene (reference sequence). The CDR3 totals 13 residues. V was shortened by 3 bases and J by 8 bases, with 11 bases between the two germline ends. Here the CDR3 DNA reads TGCAGTGCTAGCCAGGGTGATGATTCACCCCTCCACTTT. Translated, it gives CSASQGDDSPLHF.

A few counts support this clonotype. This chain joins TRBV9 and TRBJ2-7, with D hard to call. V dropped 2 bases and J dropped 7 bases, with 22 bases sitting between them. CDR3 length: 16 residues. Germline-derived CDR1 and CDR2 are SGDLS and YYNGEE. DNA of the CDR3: TGTGCCAGCAGCGTTACCTGGTCCCTGGGATACAATGAGCAGTACTTC. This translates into CASSVTWSLGYNEQYF.

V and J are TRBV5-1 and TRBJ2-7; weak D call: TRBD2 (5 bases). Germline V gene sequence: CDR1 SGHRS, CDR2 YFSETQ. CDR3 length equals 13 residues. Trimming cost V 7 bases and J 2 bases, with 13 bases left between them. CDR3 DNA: TGCGCCAGCGCCCCACAGCGGCCCTACGAGCAGTACTTC. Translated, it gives CASAPQRPYEQYF.

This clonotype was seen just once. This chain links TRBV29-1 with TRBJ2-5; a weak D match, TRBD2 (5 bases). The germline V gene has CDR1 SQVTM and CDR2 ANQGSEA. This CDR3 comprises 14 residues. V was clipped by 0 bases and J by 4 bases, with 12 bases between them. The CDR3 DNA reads TGCAGCGTTGAAGAGACTGGGAGTAGAGAGACCCAGTACTTC. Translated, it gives CSVEETGSRETQYF.

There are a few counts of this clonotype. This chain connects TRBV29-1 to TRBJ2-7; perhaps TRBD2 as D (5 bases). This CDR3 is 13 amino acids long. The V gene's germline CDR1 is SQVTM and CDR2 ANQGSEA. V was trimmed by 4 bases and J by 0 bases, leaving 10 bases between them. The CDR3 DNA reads TGCAGCGTTGGGCCGGGGTACTCCTACGAGCAGTACTTC. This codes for CSVGPGYSYEQYF.

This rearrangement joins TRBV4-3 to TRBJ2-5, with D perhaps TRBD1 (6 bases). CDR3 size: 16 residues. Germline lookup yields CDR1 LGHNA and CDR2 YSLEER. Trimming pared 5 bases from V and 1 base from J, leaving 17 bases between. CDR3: CASSKGDGLFQETQYF. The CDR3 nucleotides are TGCGCCAGCAGCAAGGGGGACGGCCTCTTCCAAGAGACCCAGTACTTC.

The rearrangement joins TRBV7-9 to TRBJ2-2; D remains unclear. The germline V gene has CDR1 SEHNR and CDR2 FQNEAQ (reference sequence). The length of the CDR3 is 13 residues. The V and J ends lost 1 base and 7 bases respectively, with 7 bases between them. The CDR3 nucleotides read TGTGCCAGCAGCTTAGTCTTGATCGGGGAGCTGTTTTTT. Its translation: CASSLVLIGELFF.

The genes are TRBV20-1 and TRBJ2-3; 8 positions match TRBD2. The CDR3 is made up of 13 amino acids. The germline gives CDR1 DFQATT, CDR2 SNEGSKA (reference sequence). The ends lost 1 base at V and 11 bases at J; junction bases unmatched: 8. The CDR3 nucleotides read TGCAGTGCTAGAGCCCTCGGGAGGGGTGGGCAGTATTTT. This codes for CSARALGRGGQYF.

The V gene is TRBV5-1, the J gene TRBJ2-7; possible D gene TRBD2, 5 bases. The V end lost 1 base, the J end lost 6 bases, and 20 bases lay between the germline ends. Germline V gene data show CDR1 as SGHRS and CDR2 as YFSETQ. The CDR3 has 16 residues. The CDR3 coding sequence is TGCGCCAGCAGCTTGTATAGGCCGCTGGGAGTACGCGAGCAGTACTTC. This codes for CASSLYRPLGVREQYF.

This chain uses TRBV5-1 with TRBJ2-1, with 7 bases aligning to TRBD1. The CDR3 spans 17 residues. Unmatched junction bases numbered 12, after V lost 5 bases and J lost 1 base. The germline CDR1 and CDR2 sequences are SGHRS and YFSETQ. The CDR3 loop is CASSIITGAGSYNEQFF. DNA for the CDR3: TGCGCCAGCAGTATTATCACAGGGGCCGGATCCTACAATGAGCAGTTCTTC.

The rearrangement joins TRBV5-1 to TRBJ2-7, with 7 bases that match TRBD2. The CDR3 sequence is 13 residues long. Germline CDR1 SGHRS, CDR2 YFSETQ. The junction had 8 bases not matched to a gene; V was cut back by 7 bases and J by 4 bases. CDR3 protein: CASALGGPYEQYF. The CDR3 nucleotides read TGCGCCAGCGCTCTGGGAGGGCCTTACGAGCAGTACTTC.

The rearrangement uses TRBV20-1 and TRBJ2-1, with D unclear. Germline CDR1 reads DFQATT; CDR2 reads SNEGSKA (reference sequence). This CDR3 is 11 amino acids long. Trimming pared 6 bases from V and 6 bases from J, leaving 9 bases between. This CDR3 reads CSAPPGNEQFF. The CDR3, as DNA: TGCAGTGCCCCGCCTGGCAATGAGCAGTTCTTC.

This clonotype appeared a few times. The CDR3 here is CSVAPGTGNYGYTF. The CDR3 DNA is TGCAGCGTAGCACCCGGGACAGGGAACTATGGCTACACCTTC. The chain links TRBV29-1 to TRBJ1-2; 9 positions match TRBD1. This CDR3 is built from 14 residues. V lost 6 bases and J lost 2; bases outside the gene matches: 7. The germline CDR1 and CDR2 sequences are SQVTM and ANQGSEA.

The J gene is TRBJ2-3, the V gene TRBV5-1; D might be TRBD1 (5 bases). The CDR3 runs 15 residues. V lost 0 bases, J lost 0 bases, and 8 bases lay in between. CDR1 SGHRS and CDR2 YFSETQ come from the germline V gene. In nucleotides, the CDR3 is TGCGCCAGCAGCTTGGCTCAGGGAAGCACAGATACGCAGTATTTT. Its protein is CASSLAQGSTDTQYF.

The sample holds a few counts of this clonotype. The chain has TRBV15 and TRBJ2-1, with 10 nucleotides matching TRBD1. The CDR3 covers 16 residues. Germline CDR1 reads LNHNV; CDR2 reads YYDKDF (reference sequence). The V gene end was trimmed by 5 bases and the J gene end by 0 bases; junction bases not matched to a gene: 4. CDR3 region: CATSSRQGASYNEQFF. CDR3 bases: TGTGCCACCAGCTCCAGACAGGGGGCCTCCTACAATGAGCAGTTCTTC.

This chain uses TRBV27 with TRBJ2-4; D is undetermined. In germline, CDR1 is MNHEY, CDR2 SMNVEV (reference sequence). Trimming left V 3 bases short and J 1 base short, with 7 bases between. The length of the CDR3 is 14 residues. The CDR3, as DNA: TGTGCCAGCAGTTTCGCAGTGGCCAAAAACATTCAGTACTTC. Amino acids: CASSFAVAKNIQYF.

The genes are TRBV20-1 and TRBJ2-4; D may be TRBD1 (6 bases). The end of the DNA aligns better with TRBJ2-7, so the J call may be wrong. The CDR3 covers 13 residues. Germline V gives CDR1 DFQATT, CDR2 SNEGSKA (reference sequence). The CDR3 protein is CSAFPGHSDEQYF. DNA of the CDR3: TGCAGTGCCTTTCCGGGACATTCCGACGAGCAGTACTTC.

Written as DNA, the CDR3 is TGTGCCAGTAGCTATGCGACAGACGAGCAGTACTTC. This translates into CASSYATDEQYF. The V and J genes are TRBV25-1 and TRBJ2-5; tentatively, D is TRBD1 (5 bases). The J call may be incorrect, as the DNA end agrees better with TRBJ2-7. CDR1 and CDR2 from the germline V gene are MGHDK and SYGVNS. The CDR3 runs 12 residues.

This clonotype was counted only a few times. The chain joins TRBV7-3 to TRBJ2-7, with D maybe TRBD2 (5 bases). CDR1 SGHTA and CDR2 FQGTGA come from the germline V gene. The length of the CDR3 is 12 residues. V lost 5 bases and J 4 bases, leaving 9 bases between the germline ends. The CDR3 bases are TGTGCCAGCAGCCCAAGGAGGTACGAGCAGTACTTC. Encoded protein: CASSPRRYEQYF.

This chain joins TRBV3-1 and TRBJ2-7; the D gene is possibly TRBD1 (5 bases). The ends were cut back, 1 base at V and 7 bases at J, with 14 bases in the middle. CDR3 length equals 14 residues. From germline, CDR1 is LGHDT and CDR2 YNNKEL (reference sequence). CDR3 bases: TGTGCCAGCAGCCAAGGGGCAGGGTCTTGGGAGCAGTACTTC. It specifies CASSQGAGSWEQYF.

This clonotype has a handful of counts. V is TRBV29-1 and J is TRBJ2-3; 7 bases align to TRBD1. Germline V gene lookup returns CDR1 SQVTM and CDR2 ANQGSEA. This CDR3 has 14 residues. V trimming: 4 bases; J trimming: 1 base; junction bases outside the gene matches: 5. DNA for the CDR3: TGCAGCGTTGTGGGACAGTCTGGCACAGATACGCAGTATTTT. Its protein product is CSVVGQSGTDTQYF.

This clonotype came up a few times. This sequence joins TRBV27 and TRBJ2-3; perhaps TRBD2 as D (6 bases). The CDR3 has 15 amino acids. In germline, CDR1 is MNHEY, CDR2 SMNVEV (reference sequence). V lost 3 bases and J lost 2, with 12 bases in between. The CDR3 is CASSFWGTFTDTQYF. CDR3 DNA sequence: TGTGCCAGCAGTTTCTGGGGGACTTTCACAGATACGCAGTATTTT.

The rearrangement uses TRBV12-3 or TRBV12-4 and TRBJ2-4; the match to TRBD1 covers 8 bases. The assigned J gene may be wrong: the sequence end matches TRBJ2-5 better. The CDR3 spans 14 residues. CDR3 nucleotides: TGTGCCAGCAGAGGGACAGGTGATCAAGAGACCCAGTACTTC. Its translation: CASRGTGDQETQYF.

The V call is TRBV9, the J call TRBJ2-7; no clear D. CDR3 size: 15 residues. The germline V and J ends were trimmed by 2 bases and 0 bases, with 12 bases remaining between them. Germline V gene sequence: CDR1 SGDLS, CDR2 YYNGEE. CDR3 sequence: CASSVSPASSYEQYF. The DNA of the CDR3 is TGTGCCAGCAGCGTCTCTCCCGCATCCTCCTACGAGCAGTACTTC.

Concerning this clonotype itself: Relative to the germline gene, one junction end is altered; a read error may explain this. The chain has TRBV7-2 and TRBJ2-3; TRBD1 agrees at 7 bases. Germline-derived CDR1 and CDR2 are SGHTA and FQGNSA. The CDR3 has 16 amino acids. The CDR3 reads CASSLGDRLSTDSQYF. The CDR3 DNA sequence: TGTGCCAGCAGCTTAGGGGACAGACTAAGCACAGATTCGCAGTATTTT. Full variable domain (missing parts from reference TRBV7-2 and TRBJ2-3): GAGVSQSPSNKVTEKGKDVELRCDPISGHTALYWYRQSLGQGLEFLIYFQGNSAPDKSGLPSDRFSAERTGGSVSTLTIQRTQQEDSAVYLCASSLGDRLSTDSQYFGPGTRLTVL.